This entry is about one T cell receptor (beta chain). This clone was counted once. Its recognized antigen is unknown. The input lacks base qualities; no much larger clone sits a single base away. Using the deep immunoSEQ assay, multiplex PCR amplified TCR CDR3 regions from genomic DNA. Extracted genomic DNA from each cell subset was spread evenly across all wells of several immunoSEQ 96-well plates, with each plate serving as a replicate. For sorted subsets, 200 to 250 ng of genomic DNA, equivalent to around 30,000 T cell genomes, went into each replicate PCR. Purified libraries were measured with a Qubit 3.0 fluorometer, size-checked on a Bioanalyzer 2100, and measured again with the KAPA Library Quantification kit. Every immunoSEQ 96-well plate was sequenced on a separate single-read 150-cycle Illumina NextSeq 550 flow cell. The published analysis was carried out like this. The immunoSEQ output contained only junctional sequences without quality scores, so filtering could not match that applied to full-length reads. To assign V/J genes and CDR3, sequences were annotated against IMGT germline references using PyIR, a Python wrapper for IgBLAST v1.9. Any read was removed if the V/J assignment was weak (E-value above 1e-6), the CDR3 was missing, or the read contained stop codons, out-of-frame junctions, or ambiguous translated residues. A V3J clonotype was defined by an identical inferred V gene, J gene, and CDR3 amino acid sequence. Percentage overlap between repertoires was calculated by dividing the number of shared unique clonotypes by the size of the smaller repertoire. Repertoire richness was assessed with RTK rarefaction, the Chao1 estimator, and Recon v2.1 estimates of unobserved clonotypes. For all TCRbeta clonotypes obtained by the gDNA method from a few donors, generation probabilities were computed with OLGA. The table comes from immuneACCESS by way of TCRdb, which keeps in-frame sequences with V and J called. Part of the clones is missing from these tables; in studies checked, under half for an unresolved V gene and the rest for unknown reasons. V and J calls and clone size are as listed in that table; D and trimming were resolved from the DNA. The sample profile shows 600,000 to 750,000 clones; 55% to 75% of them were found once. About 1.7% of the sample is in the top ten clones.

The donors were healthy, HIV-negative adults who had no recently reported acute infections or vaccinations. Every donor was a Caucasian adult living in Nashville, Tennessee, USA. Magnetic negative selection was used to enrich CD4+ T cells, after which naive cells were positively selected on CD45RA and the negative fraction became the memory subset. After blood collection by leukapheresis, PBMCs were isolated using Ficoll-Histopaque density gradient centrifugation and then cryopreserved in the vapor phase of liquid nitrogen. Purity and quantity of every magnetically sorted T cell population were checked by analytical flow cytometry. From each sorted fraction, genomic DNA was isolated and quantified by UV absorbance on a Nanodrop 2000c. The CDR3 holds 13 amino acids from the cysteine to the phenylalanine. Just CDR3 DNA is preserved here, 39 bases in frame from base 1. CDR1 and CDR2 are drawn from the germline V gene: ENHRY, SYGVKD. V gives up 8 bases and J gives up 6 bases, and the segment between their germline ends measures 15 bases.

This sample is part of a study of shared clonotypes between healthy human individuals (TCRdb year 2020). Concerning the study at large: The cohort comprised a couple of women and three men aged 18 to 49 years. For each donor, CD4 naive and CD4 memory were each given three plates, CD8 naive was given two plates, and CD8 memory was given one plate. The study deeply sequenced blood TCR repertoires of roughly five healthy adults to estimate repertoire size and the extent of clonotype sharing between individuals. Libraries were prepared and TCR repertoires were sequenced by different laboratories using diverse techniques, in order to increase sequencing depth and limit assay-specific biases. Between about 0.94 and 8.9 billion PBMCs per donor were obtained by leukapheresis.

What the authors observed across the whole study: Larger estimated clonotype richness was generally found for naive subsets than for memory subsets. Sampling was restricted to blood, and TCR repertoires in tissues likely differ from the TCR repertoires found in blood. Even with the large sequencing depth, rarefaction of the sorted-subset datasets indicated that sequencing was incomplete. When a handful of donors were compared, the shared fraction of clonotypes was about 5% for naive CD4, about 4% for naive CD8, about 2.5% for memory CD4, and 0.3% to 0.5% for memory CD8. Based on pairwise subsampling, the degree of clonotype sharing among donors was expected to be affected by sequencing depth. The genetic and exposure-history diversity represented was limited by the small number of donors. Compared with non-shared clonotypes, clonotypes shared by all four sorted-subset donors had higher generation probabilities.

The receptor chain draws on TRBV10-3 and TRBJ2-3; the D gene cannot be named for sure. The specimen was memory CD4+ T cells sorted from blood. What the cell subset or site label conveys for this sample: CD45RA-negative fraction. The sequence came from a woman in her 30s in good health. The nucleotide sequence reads TGTGCCATCTCCAATCTAACTGGGGATACGCAGTATTTT. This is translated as CAISNLTGDTQYF.